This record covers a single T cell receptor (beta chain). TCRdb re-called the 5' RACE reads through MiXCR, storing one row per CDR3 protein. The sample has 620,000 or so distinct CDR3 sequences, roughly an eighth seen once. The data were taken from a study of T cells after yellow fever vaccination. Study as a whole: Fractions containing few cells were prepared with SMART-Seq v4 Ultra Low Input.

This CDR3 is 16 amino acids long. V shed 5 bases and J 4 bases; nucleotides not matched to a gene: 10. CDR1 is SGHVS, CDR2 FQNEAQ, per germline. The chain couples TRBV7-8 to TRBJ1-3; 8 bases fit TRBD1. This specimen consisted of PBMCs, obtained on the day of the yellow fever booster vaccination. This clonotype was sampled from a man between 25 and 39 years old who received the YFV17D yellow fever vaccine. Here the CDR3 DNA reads TGTGCCAGCAGCCGTACCCGGGACAGGCTAGGAAACACCATATATTTT. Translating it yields CASSRTRDRLGNTIYF.